This TCR beta chain was found in a study of T cells expressing NK-cell markers. Findings and limits, study-wide: These clonotypes additionally ranked first within the CD3+CD56-NKG2C+ fraction of a handful of donors.

CDR1 and CDR2 (germline): MDHEN, SYDVKM. The CDR3 has 13 amino acids. About this clonotype: What it binds is not known.

TCRdb derives one entry per CDR3 protein from the 5' RACE reads, leaving out DNA. The listing contains 500,000 to 700,000 distinct CDR3 sequences. The sequence was collected from a man between 18 and 29 years old in good health. Sequencing was carried out using blood T cells: a sorted CD56 or NKG2C T cell subset, CD4+ or CD8+ T cells, or bulk PBMC T cells (not recorded which). The chain has TRBV28 and TRBJ2-7; TCRdb designates TRBD2, a call that cannot be tested without DNA. The CDR3 region is CASSLASPREQYF.